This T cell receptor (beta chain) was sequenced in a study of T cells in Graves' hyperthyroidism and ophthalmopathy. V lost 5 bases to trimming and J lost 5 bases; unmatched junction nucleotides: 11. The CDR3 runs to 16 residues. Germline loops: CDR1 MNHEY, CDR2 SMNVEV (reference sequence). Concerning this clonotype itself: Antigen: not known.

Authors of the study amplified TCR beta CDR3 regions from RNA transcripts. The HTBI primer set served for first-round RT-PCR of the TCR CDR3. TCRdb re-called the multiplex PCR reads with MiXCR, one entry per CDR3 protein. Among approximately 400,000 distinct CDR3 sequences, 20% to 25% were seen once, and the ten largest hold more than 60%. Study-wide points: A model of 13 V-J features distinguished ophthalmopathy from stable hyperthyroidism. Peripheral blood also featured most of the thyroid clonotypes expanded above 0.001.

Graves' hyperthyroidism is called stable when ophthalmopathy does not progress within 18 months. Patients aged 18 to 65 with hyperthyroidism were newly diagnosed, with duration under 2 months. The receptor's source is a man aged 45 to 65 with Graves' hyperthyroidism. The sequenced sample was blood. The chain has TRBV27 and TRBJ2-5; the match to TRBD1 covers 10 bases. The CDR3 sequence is CASSAFRQGAKETQYF. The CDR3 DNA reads TGTGCCAGCAGTGCCTTTCGACAGGGGGCCAAGGAGACCCAGTACTTC.